What follows is one T cell receptor (beta chain) and its context. Its recognized antigen is unknown. One base away there is no much larger clone; base qualities are not given. The goal of deep resolution MiSeq sequencing was a depth between 1 in 1 million and 1 in 200,000 T cells, and coverage averaged 10x per clonotype. The immunoSEQ hsTCRB Kit was used to generate TCR beta libraries. In the original analysis: Data were analyzed with ImmunoSEQ Data Assistant and ImmunoSEQ Analyzer, with V, D and J genes assigned per IMGT definitions. Clonality, which ranges from 0 to 1, was calculated by subtracting the normalized Shannon entropy of productive rearrangement frequencies from one. Public clonotype analysis was restricted to overrepresented clonotypes comprising at least 0.05% of each patient's repertoire. Some twelve age-matched healthy donor repertoires from immuneACCESS were used as controls for clonality. What TCRdb holds here is the immuneACCESS table cut down to in-frame rearrangements. Part of the clones is not present; checked against another copy, under half of the missing clones reflect an unresolved V gene, and the others are unexplained. For V, J and clone size, that table is used; D and trimming come from the DNA. Within this sample are nearly 100,000 clones, with about 72% of them counted one time only. The ten top clones hold 25% to 40% of the sample.

The germline V gene yields MNHNS for CDR1 and SASEGT for CDR2. V is clipped by 4 bases and J by 6 bases, and the sequence between their germline boundaries is 12 bases long. Inclusive of the bounding cysteine and phenylalanine, the CDR3 is 13 residues long. Solely the CDR3 DNA is kept, with 39 bases framed from the first base. This sample is part of a study of cytotoxic CD8 clonotypes in ibrutinib-treated CLL listed by TCRdb under 2021. As for the study more broadly: In this cohort, some 14 patients were treatment-naive and about a dozen were relapsed/refractory, while fewer than 18 had unmutated IGHV. Partial responses were observed in approximately 24 patients and complete responses in 2; after a median follow-up of about 69 months, remission was maintained in 14 patients and progression was observed in roughly 12. Response samples were obtained after a median of around eleven months of treatment, with a range of roughly 6 to 40 months. An average of approximately 260,000 productive templates and 94,082 productive rearrangements was obtained per sample. Longitudinal samples were obtainable from about 30% of the roughly 90 participants in the trial. Cryopreserved peripheral blood mononuclear cells were obtained prior to treatment, at the time of response, and at either disease progression or sustained remission. Every remission and progressive disease sample was obtained while ibrutinib was still being received by the patients.

Study-wide conclusions, independent of this receptor: Baseline clonality exceeded that of age-matched healthy donors and correlated strongly with circulating CD8+ T-cell counts. Sampling times were not matched between patients in sustained remission and patients whose disease was progressing, and lymph node repertoires were not examined. Public clonotypes were rare and either shrank or stayed stable during treatment, and the rise in clonality at ibrutinib response reflected expansion of private clonotypes. Clonality increased at ibrutinib response, stayed stable in sustained remission, and fell back toward baseline at progression.

The time point label on this specimen signifies: more than 10 months on ibrutinib. For TCR beta library preparation, roughly 2 micrograms of genomic DNA were isolated from cryopreserved PBMCs. Longitudinal blood samples from CLL patients on ibrutinib monotherapy were analyzed using high-throughput TCR beta sequencing. The patients took part in an open-label, single-center phase 2 trial of ibrutinib monotherapy. Recombination joined TRBV6-1 with TRBJ2-5; the D gene is possibly TRBD1 or TRBD2, with 5 bases matching each. The starting material was PBMCs, obtained after 12 months of ibrutinib treatment. The receptor comes from a human donor with chronic lymphocytic leukemia. The CDR3 corresponds to CASSVGVEKTQYF. DNA sequence: TGTGCCAGCAGTGTGGGGGTTGAAAAGACCCAGTACTTC.